Listed below are T cell receptor beta chains from one sample, sequenced in a study of Graves' ophthalmopathy and Graves' hyperthyroidism. Using its own MiXCR run on the multiplex PCR reads, TCRdb lists one record per CDR3 protein. The sample records some 410,000 distinct CDR3 sequences, 20% to 25% being singletons. The sequencing input was peripheral blood. The source is a woman younger than 30 with stable Graves' hyperthyroidism. The CDR3 runs from the conserved cysteine through the conserved F or W. D genes are given only for firm matches. Part of the rows lack a size; the others show once, few, many or a class for expanded clones.

clone_size: many; d_call: -; j_call: TRBJ2-7; v_call: TRBV12-5; cdr3_nt: TGTGCTAGTGGTTTGAGGGACACACGATACGAGCAGTACTTC; cdr3_aa: CASGLRDTRYEQYF
clone_size: many; d_call: -; j_call: TRBJ2-7; v_call: TRBV6-2/TRBV6-3; cdr3_nt: TGTGCCAGCAGTTACTCTCCGGACGGAGCCTACGAGCAGTACTTC; cdr3_aa: CASSYSPDGAYEQYF
clone_size: -; d_call: TRBD1; j_call: TRBJ2-4; v_call: TRBV6-5; cdr3_nt: TGTGCCAGCAGTTACGGACAGGGATACTCGGCCAAAAACATTAAGTACTTC; cdr3_aa: CASSYGQGYSAKNIKYF
clone_size: many; d_call: -; j_call: TRBJ1-1; v_call: TRBV6-1; cdr3_nt: TGTGCCAGCACCCAAGCCGGGACCGGGGGGAGAGAAGCTTTCTTT; cdr3_aa: CASTQAGTGGREAFF
clone_size: many; d_call: -; j_call: TRBJ1-2; v_call: TRBV20-1; cdr3_nt: TGCAGTGCATCAGAGCGCTACTATGGCTACACCTTC; cdr3_aa: CSASERYYGYTF
clone_size: many; d_call: TRBD2; j_call: TRBJ2-7; v_call: TRBV11-3; cdr3_nt: TGTGCCAGCAGCTTAGGACTAGCGGGAACCTCCTACGAGCAGTACTTC; cdr3_aa: CASSLGLAGTSYEQYF
clone_size: once; d_call: -; j_call: TRBJ2-2; v_call: TRBV2; cdr3_nt: TGTGCCAGCAGTGTTAACGGGGAGCTGTTTTTT; cdr3_aa: CASSVNGELFF
clone_size: many; d_call: -; j_call: TRBJ1-1; v_call: TRBV30; cdr3_nt: TGTGCCTCGGACATGAACACTGAAGCTTTCTTT; cdr3_aa: CASDMNTEAFF
clone_size: many; d_call: -; j_call: TRBJ1-1; v_call: TRBV30; cdr3_nt: TGTGCCTGGAGTGTACGCCTGGACAGCGAAGCTTTCTTT; cdr3_aa: CAWSVRLDSEAFF
clone_size: many; d_call: -; j_call: TRBJ1-2; v_call: TRBV12-3/TRBV12-4; cdr3_nt: TGTGCCAGCAGTCCGACAGAACGGTTCTATGGCTACACCTTC; cdr3_aa: CASSPTERFYGYTF
clone_size: -; d_call: -; j_call: TRBJ1-2; v_call: TRBV3-1; cdr3_nt: TGTGCCAGCAGCCAAGAGGGCTACACCTTC; cdr3_aa: CASSQEGYTF
clone_size: many; d_call: -; j_call: TRBJ1-1; v_call: TRBV30; cdr3_nt: TGTGCCTGGGTAGCGACAGCGAGCACTGAAGCTTTCTTT; cdr3_aa: CAWVATASTEAFF
clone_size: few; d_call: -; j_call: TRBJ2-4; v_call: TRBV19; cdr3_nt: TGTGCCAGTAGTTTCGCCGGGCCCCGAAACATTCAGTACTTC; cdr3_aa: CASSFAGPRNIQYF
clone_size: many; d_call: TRBD1; j_call: TRBJ1-2; v_call: TRBV29-1; cdr3_nt: TGCAGCGCAGGACAGGGGGCGAATGGCTACACCTTC; cdr3_aa: CSAGQGANGYTF
clone_size: many; d_call: TRBD1; j_call: TRBJ1-1; v_call: TRBV19; cdr3_nt: TGTGCCAGTTGGAGAACAGGGGCGAACACTGAAGCTTTCTTT; cdr3_aa: CASWRTGANTEAFF
clone_size: many; d_call: TRBD1; j_call: TRBJ2-7; v_call: TRBV7-3; cdr3_nt: TGTGCCAGCAGCGACGGACAGGGTACGGGATACGAGCAGTACTTC; cdr3_aa: CASSDGQGTGYEQYF
clone_size: -; d_call: -; j_call: TRBJ1-2; v_call: TRBV6-1; cdr3_nt: TGTGCCAGCAGTGAATACAACGGAGACTATGGCTACACCTTC; cdr3_aa: CASSEYNGDYGYTF
clone_size: many; d_call: TRBD1; j_call: TRBJ1-2; v_call: TRBV29-1; cdr3_nt: TGCAGCGCAACCTTGGGGGGACAGTTCAGCTATGGCTACACCTTC; cdr3_aa: CSATLGGQFSYGYTF
clone_size: few; d_call: -; j_call: TRBJ1-1; v_call: TRBV19; cdr3_nt: TGTGCCAGTAGTATAGAGCCGGAGGTTGGGGGAGCTTTCTTT; cdr3_aa: CASSIEPEVGGAFF
clone_size: -; d_call: -; j_call: TRBJ1-1; v_call: TRBV28; cdr3_nt: TGTGCCAGCAGTTTTCGGGGGGGGCGGGGCACTGAAGCTTTCTTT; cdr3_aa: CASSFRGGRGTEAFF
clone_size: -; d_call: TRBD1; j_call: TRBJ1-5; v_call: TRBV10-1; cdr3_nt: TGCGCCAGCCAGGACAGGGCGTATGTGGTGTGTCAGCCCCAGCATTTT; cdr3_aa: CASQDRAYVVCQPQHF
clone_size: -; d_call: TRBD2; j_call: TRBJ2-7; v_call: TRBV6-2/TRBV6-3; cdr3_nt: TGTGCCAGCAGTAGGGAGGGGTCAACCTACGAGCAGTACTTC; cdr3_aa: CASSREGSTYEQYF
clone_size: -; d_call: -; j_call: TRBJ1-1; v_call: TRBV6-1; cdr3_nt: TGTGCCAGCGGGAGGGCAGGGATAATGAACACTGAAGCTTTCTTT; cdr3_aa: CASGRAGIMNTEAFF
clone_size: many; d_call: -; j_call: TRBJ1-6; v_call: TRBV15; cdr3_nt: TGTGCCACCAGAGGTGGCAGGGAGGGATCACCCCTCCACTTT; cdr3_aa: CATRGGREGSPLHF
clone_size: -; d_call: -; j_call: TRBJ2-7; v_call: TRBV6-8; cdr3_nt: TGTGCCAGCAGTTACCCGCCTGGTGCAGAGAGCTCCTACGAGCAGTACTTC; cdr3_aa: CASSYPPGAESSYEQYF
clone_size: few; d_call: TRBD1; j_call: TRBJ2-5; v_call: TRBV7-8; cdr3_nt: TGTGCCAGCAGCTTAGGAGTGGGACAGGGGTATCCCAAGACCCAGTACTTC; cdr3_aa: CASSLGVGQGYPKTQYF
clone_size: -; d_call: TRBD1; j_call: TRBJ2-5; v_call: TRBV30; cdr3_nt: TGTGCCTGGCGGACAGGGATGGAGACCCAGTACTTC; cdr3_aa: CAWRTGMETQYF